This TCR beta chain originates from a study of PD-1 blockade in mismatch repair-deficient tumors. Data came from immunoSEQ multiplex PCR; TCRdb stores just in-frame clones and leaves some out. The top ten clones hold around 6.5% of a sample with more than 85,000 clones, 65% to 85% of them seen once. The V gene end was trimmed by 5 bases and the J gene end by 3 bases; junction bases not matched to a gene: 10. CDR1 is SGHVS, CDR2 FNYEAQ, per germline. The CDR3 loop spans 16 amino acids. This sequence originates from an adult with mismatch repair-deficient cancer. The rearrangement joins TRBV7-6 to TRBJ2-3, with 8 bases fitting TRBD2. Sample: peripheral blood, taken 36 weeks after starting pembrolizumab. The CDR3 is CASSPVAGIVTDTQYF. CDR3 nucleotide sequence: TGTGCCAGCAGCCCGGTAGCGGGAATCGTAACAGATACGCAGTATTTT.